One and the same sample provided the 9 T cell receptor beta chains below, sequenced in a study of regulatory T cells in long-lasting Graves disease (dated by TCRdb to the early 2020s). What this sample's time point label stands for: newly diagnosed GD, antithyroid drugs for less than 3 months. For both TCR sequencing and RNA sequencing, RNA was extracted from PBMCs using TRIzol. Library prep was done by multiplex PCR. Sequenced on an Illumina HiSeq 4000. CDR3 regions were amplified by Arm-PCR with iRepertoire HTBI primers to construct TCR beta libraries. Using fastp at Q25 and MiXCR, TCRdb reprocessed the public reads and kept productive beta chains. Rows are combined by CDR3 protein, so each entry shows the most common genes and DNA. Across this sample there are hundreds of thousands of distinct CDR3 sequences, with roughly 15% seen only once. The ten biggest clones cover 20% to 30% of the sample.

These sequences were also reported in another study, on T cells in Graves' hyperthyroidism and ophthalmopathy.

This specimen consisted of peripheral blood mononuclear cells (PBMCs), obtained at new diagnosis, from a patient treated with antithyroid drugs. All receptors derive from a woman aged 40-60 years with Graves disease. Donor details come from another sample of the same person, matched by shared clones.

The genes are TRBV18 and TRBJ1-1; the D gene is possibly TRBD1 (6 bases). Trimming removed 2 bases from V and 7 bases from J, with 14 bases in between. Germline V gene data show CDR1 as KGHSH and CDR2 as LQKENI. This CDR3 region has 14 residues. The DNA of the CDR3 is TGTGCCAGCTCACCAAATTTAGGAGGGGGTGAAGCTTTCTTT. Protein sequence: CASSPNLGGGEAFF. Together with reference TRBV18 and TRBJ1-1, the CDR3 gives the full variable domain: NAGVMQNPRHLVRRRGQEARLRCSPMKGHSHVYWYRQLPEEGLKFMVYLQKENIIDESGMPKERFSAEFPKEGPSILRIQQVVRGDSAAYFCASSPNLGGGEAFFGQGTRLTVV.

This clonotype was seen only a few times. V usage is TRBV2 and J usage is TRBJ2-1, with 10 bases aligning to TRBD1. The V and J ends lost 6 bases and 7 bases, in that order; junction bases with no gene match: 12. Germline assignment: CDR1 SNHLY and CDR2 FYNNEI. The CDR3 is 16 residues long. CDR3 amino acids: CASRETEDRGGNEQFF. CDR3 DNA sequence: TGTGCCAGCAGGGAAACCGAGGACAGGGGGGGTAATGAGCAGTTCTTC.

In this sample, this clonotype turned up a few times. This chain links TRBV4-2 with TRBJ2-1, with TRBD2 identical over 7 bases. With V trimmed by 0 bases and J by 3 bases, 5 bases remained unmatched. Germline V CDR1 and CDR2: LGHNA, YNFKEQ. This CDR3 is built from 16 residues. The CDR3 loop is CASSQDTAGDYNEQFF. In DNA, the CDR3 is TGTGCCAGCAGCCAAGATACCGCGGGGGACTACAATGAGCAGTTCTTC.

This clonotype came up a few times. The J gene is TRBJ1-5, the V gene TRBV18, with TRBD1 matching over 10 bases. The CDR3 contains 16 residues. Looked up from germline, CDR1 is KGHSH and CDR2 is LQKENI. V dropped 3 bases and J dropped 3; count of bases not matched to a gene: 5. CDR3 sequence reads: CASSPSGTGVNQPQHF. The CDR3 DNA follows: TGTGCCAGCTCACCGTCCGGGACAGGGGTCAATCAGCCCCAGCATTTT.

This clonotype was observed a handful of times. V gene TRBV5-6 combines with J gene TRBJ2-7, with 7 bases that match TRBD1. This CDR3 is built from 13 residues. J was trimmed by 7 bases and V by 4 bases; bases with no gene match: 8. CDR1 SGHDT and CDR2 YYEEEE come from the germline V gene. The CDR3 DNA reads as TGTGCCAGCAGCGTCTACAGGGGATCTGAGCAGTACTTC. Translated: CASSVYRGSEQYF. Together with reference TRBV5-6 and TRBJ2-7, the CDR3 gives the full variable domain: DAGVTQSPTHLIKTRGQQVTLRCSPKSGHDTVSWYQQALGQGPQFIFQYYEEEERQRGNFPDRFSGHQFPNYSSELNVNALLLGDSALYLCASSVYRGSEQYFGPGTRLTVT.

This clonotype was seen a few times. The chain joins TRBV25-1 to TRBJ2-7; D possibly corresponds to TRBD2 (6 bases). Trimming took 3 bases from V and 6 from J, leaving 18 bases between them. This CDR3 has 15 amino acids. Germline V lookup: CDR1 MGHDK, CDR2 SYGVNS. CDR3 protein: CASSDLLGAGGEQYF. The CDR3 DNA is TGTGCCAGCAGTGACCTGCTTGGGGCCGGGGGCGAGCAGTACTTC.

The J gene is TRBJ1-1, the V gene TRBV20-1; TRBD1 aligns across 7 bases. With V trimmed by 3 bases and J by 6 bases, 7 bases remained unmatched. Germline lookup yields CDR1 DFQATT and CDR2 SNEGSKA (reference sequence). The CDR3 runs 13 residues. CDR3 amino acids: CSASPGGYAEAFF. CDR3 DNA: TGCAGTGCTAGTCCAGGGGGTTACGCTGAAGCTTTCTTT.

The genes are TRBV6-2 or TRBV6-3 and TRBJ1-1; the D is unclear. Germline CDR1 MNHEY, CDR2 SVGEGT. The CDR3 consists of 12 residues. Trimming removed 8 bases at V and 1 base at J, with 8 bases between. CDR3 region: CASLDWNTEAFF. In DNA, the CDR3 is TGTGCCAGCCTGGACTGGAACACTGAAGCTTTCTTT.

This chain joins TRBV20-1 and TRBJ2-1; D is possibly TRBD1 (6 bases). This CDR3 is 13 amino acids long. Looked up from germline, CDR1 is DFQATT and CDR2 is SNEGSKA (reference sequence). Trimming stripped 5 bases from V and 7 bases from J, with 15 bases between. In DNA, the CDR3 is TGCAGTGCTGGCAAACAGGGACCTAATGAGCAGTTCTTC. Translation: CSAGKQGPNEQFF.